This T cell receptor (beta chain) was found in a study of blood T cell repertoires in COVID-19. Study context: Acute and convalescent COVID-19 specimens originated in the United States, Italy and Spain.

Authors' methods: Reference gene primer amplification in the assay estimated nucleated cell counts. Clones were sequenced by immunoSEQ multiplex PCR, and TCRdb holds only the in-frame ones, with some missing. The V and J calls and the clone size are those of that table, but D and trimming were determined from the DNA. This table has more than 450,000 clones, about 90% appearing once. This CDR3 comprises 13 residues. Germline CDR1 and CDR2: SGHDN and FVKESK. V was pared by 4 bases and J by 4 bases, with 10 bases between. Participant reports of clinical history set cohort assignment. For recovered donors of Cohort 3, there were two negative PCRs, clearance, or symptom resolution. In its sample, this clone was seen a few times.

The sequence derives from a woman between 18 and 30 years old who had recovered from COVID-19. The chain recombines TRBV14 with TRBJ1-1; D may be TRBD1 (5 bases). Sequenced input: PBMCs or T cells enriched from blood (not recorded which). The CDR3 region is CASSLRGLTEAFF. The CDR3 region has the DNA TGTGCCAGCAGCCTTAGGGGCCTCACTGAAGCTTTCTTT.